Below, 5 T cell receptor beta chains from the same sample are listed, as sequenced in a study of cytomegalovirus exposure and HLA in healthy donors. Use of 60 Vbeta and 13 Jbeta primers characterized the PCR. The repertoire was sequenced with immunoSEQ multiplex PCR; TCRdb's copy has only in-frame clones and lacks some. This sample's clone table lists approximately 38,000 clones. The material sequenced was PBMCs. All receptors come from a human donor in good health.

This chain uses TRBV9 with TRBJ2-3; 9 nucleotides agree with TRBD2. The CDR3 is made up of 16 amino acids. Germline values: CDR1 SGDLS, CDR2 YYNGEE. After removal of 3 bases from V and 4 bases from J, the junction contained 9 bases not matched to a gene. This chain's CDR3 is CASSARLAVGADTQYF. CDR3 nucleotide sequence: TGTGCCAGCAGCGCCCGACTAGCGGTAGGGGCAGATACGCAGTATTTT.

The chain links TRBV5-1 to TRBJ2-3, with D possibly TRBD1 on 5 matching bases. Germline V gives CDR1 SGHRS, CDR2 YFSETQ. V was trimmed by 4 bases and J by 1 base, leaving 16 bases between them. The CDR3 totals 16 residues. CDR3 region: CASSTGPWVGTDTQYF. The CDR3 nucleotides read TGCGCCAGCAGCACAGGTCCATGGGTTGGCACAGATACGCAGTATTTT.

The rearrangement joins TRBV2 to TRBJ1-1, with D perhaps TRBD1 (5 bases). V dropped 5 bases and J dropped 7 bases, with 20 bases sitting between them. This CDR3 contains 15 residues. CDR1 is SNHLY and CDR2 is FYNNEI in the germline V gene. Here the CDR3 DNA reads TGTGCCAGCAGTCGGTGGGGGGTGACGATCAGTGAAGCTTTCTTT. It encodes CASSRWGVTISEAFF.

The chain links TRBV27 to TRBJ2-3; 8 bases align to TRBD2. Germline CDR1 reads MNHEY; CDR2 reads SMNVEV (reference sequence). The junction had 4 bases not matched to a gene; V was cut back by 2 bases and J by 6 bases. The CDR3 has 14 amino acids. The DNA of the CDR3 is TGTGCCAGCAGTTTAGGCGGGGGGAGGGATACGCAGTATTTT. It is translated as CASSLGGGRDTQYF.

CDR3 coding DNA: TGTGCCAGCAGCCCGCAGGGGGCGGGTGAAAAACTGTTTTTT. This sequence encodes CASSPQGAGEKLFF. The chain recombines TRBV14 with TRBJ1-4, with 8 positions matching TRBD1. This CDR3 is 14 amino acids long. V lost 4 bases, J lost 7 bases, and 5 bases stayed unmatched. Germline CDR1 SGHDN, CDR2 FVKESK. Full variable domain (rest looked up from reference TRBV14 and TRBJ1-4): EAGVTQFPSHSVIEKGQTVTLRCDPISGHDNLYWYRRVMGKEIKFLLHFVKESKQDESGMPNNRFLAERTGGTYSTLKVQPAELEDSGVYFCASSPQGAGEKLFFGSGTQLSVL.